Only one count was recorded for the clone carrying this TCR beta chain. V gave up 2 bases and J gave up 6 bases; unmatched junction bases: 6. The germline V gene has CDR1 SGHNT and CDR2 YYREEE (reference sequence). The CDR3 runs 15 residues. This sample stems from a study of blood T cell repertoires in COVID-19. Study as a whole: Acute and convalescent COVID-19 samples came from the United States, Italy and Spain. T cells, B-cell-depleted T cells, or PBMCs provided the cDNA or gDNA that served as material.

How the authors handled the data: Reference gene primer amplification yielded estimated nucleated cell counts. Profiled with immunoSEQ multiplex PCR; TCRdb holds only in-frame clones, not every one. For V, J and clone size, that table is used; D and trimming come from the DNA. Among 42,000 or so clones listed, around 81% were seen once. This sequence originates from a man aged 35 to 55 with active or convalescent COVID-19. The sample was peripheral blood. The chain couples TRBV5-4 to TRBJ2-2; 8 bases are shared with TRBD2. The CDR3 is CASSFAGRGAGELFF. CDR3 DNA: TGTGCCAGCAGCTTTGCAGGGCGGGGGGCCGGGGAGCTGTTTTTT.